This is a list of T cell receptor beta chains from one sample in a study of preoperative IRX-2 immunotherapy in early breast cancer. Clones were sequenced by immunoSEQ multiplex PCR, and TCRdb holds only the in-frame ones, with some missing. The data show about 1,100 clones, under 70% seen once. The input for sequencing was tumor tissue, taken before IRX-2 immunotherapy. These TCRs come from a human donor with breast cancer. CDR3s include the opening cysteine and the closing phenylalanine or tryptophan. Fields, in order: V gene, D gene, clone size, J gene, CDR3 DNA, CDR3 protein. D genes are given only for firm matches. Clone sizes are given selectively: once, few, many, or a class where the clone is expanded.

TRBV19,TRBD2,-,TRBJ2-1,TGTGCCAGTAGTATAGGGCCTAGCGGGAGCTATGAGCAGTTCTTC,CASSIGPSGSYEQFF
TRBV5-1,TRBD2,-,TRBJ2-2,TGCGCCAGCAACTGGACTAGCGCGAACACCGGGGAGCTGTTTTTT,CASNWTSANTGELFF
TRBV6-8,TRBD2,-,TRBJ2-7,TGTGCCAGCAGTAAACTGACTAGCGCGAAACCGGTCGAGCAGTACTTC,CASSKLTSAKPVEQYF
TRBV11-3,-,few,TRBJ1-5,TGTGCCAGCAGCTTCGAGCTTACGAGCAATCAGCCCCAGCATTTT,CASSFELTSNQPQHF
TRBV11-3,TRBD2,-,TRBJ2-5,TGTGCCAGCAGCCTCCTTGGTGGGGGAGGGGAGACCCAGTACTTC,CASSLLGGGGETQYF
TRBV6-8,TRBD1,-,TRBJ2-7,TGTGCCAGCAGGGCGGGACAGGGGGCTGGCGAGCAGTACTTC,CASRAGQGAGEQYF
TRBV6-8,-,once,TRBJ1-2,TGTGCCAGCAGTCTACGCTCAGGTGGAAAGACCTATGGCTACACCTTC,CASSLRSGGKTYGYTF
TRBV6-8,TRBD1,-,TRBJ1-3,TGTGCCAGCATCAAGGACAGGGGGCCTGGAAACACCATATATTTT,CASIKDRGPGNTIYF
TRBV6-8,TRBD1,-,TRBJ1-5,TGTGCCAGCAGCTCAGGGGGCCGGAATCAGCCCCAGCATTTT,CASSSGGRNQPQHF
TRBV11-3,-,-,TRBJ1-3,TGTGCCAGCAGCTTCCTAGGGGGACCCTCTAGGGACACCATATATTTT,CASSFLGGPSRDTIYF
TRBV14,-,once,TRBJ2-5,TGTGCCAGCAGCCAAGCGCCGCAAGAGACCCAGTACTTC,CASSQAPQETQYF
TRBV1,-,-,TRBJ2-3,TGCGCCAGCAGCCAAGAGGGACACATCACAGATACGCAGTATTTT,CASSQEGHITDTQYF
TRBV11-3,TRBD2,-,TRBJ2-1,TGTGCCAGCAGCCCAAGTCCCGGGAGGGCAGCTAACAATGAGCAGTTCTTC,CASSPSPGRAANNEQFF
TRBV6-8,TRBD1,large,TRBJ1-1,TGTGCCAGCGTATGGGACAGAGGTGAAGCTTTCTTT,CASVWDRGEAFF
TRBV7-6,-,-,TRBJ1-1,TGTGCCAGCAGCTTAACAGTACTTATGAACACTGAAGCTTTCTTT,CASSLTVLMNTEAFF
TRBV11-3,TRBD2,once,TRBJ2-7,TGTGCCAGCAGCTTTGGTGGGACTAGCGGATACGAGCAGTACTTC,CASSFGGTSGYEQYF
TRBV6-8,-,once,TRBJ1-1,TGTGCCAGCAGTTTAGGATCCGGGGCCGCCACTGAAGCTTTCTTT,CASSLGSGAATEAFF
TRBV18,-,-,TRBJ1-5,TGTGCCAGCTCACCGGACCTACAGCCCCAGCATTTT,CASSPDLQPQHF
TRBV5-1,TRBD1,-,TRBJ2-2,TGCGCCAGCAGCTCCAGGGGGAGCGGCCTTCGCGCGAACACCGGGGAGCTGTTTTTT,CASSSRGSGLRANTGELFF
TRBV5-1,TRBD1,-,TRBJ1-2,TGCGCCAGCAGCAACGGACAGGGTGGCCATGGCTACACCTTC,CASSNGQGGHGYTF
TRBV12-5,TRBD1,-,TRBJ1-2,TGTGCTAGTGGTCGCGAGACAGGGGCTATCTATGGCTACACCTTC,CASGRETGAIYGYTF
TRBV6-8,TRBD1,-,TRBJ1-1,TGTGCCAGCAGTTACTCGAGGGCAGGGGGAGTCGACACTGAAGCTTTCTTT,CASSYSRAGGVDTEAFF
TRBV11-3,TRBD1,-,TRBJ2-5,TGTGCCAGCAGCCGACAGGGCGTCCAAGAGACCCAGTACTTC,CASSRQGVQETQYF
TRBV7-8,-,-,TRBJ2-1,TGTGCCAGCACCAACCTGCAGGACAATGAGCAGTTCTTC,CASTNLQDNEQFF
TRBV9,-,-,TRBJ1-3,TGTGCCAGCAGCGTAGGAACCCCCTCTGGAAACACCATATATTTT,CASSVGTPSGNTIYF
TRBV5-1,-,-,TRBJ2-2,TGCGCCAGCAGTTGGGACGGGGAAACCGGGGAGCTGTTTTTT,CASSWDGETGELFF
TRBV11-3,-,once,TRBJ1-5,TGTGCCAGCAGCTTTGACATGGGAGAGAATCAGCCCCAGCATTTT,CASSFDMGENQPQHF
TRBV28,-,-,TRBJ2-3,TGTGCCAGCAGTTACGGGGGCGGGAGCACAGATACGCAGTATTTT,CASSYGGGSTDTQYF
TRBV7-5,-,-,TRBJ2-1,TGTGCCAGCAGCCAAGTCGGCGGGGCGACGAACAATGAGCAGTTCTTC,CASSQVGGATNNEQFF
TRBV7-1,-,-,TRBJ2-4,TGTGCCAGCATCGGGCCGGGACAAGGCATTCAGTACTTC,CASIGPGQGIQYF
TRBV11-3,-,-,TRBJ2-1,TGTGCCAGCAGCTTAGTACAGGGTTACTACAATGAGCAGTTCTTC,CASSLVQGYYNEQFF
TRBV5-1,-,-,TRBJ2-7,TGCGCCAGCAGTCGCAGGGGAGAGGGTCACGAGCAGTACTTC,CASSRRGEGHEQYF